This TCR beta chain was recorded in a study of OX40 agonist ivuxolimab in advanced cancers. As for the study more broadly: Ivuxolimab was a fully human IgG2 agonistic monoclonal antibody targeting the costimulatory receptor OX40 (CD134). Intravenous ivuxolimab was administered to patients every 2 weeks at six dose levels: 0.01, 0.1, 0.3, 1.5, 3 and 10 mg/kg. Of the roughly 52 patients in dose escalation, about 20 had hepatocellular carcinoma, about 15 had melanoma, 9 had renal cell carcinoma and 9 had head and neck cancer. The dose-escalation cohort was roughly 87% male with a mean age of approximately 60 years, ranging from about 20 to 80. Patients were allowed to have had prior anti-PD-1, anti-PD-L1 or anti-CTLA-4 therapy, and roughly two fifths of the dose-escalation patients had been treated with checkpoint inhibitors. Partial responses occurred in three dose-escalation patients, of whom one had hepatocellular carcinoma and two had cutaneous melanoma. Peripheral TCRbeta sequencing was intended to test whether TCR sequence diversity was altered and clonal T-cell expansion was caused by ivuxolimab. The paper reports the monotherapy dose-escalation portion (N of about 54 patients) of the phase I ivuxolimab trial.

Overall study outcomes, separate from this receptor: Low levels of normalized T-cell clonal expansion were also seen in some patients who did not respond. Which antigens the clonally expanded peripheral T cells were specific for was not determined. In partial responders in the 0.1-3.0 mg/kg groups, normalized peripheral clonal expansion was found to be among the lowest, especially among CD8+ T cells. At doses of 0.1 to 3.0 mg/kg, clonal expansion of both CD4+ and CD8+ blood T cells was observed from baseline to week 6. After ivuxolimab, CD8+ T cells had more expanded clones than CD4+ T cells on average.

To sequence the TCRbeta CDR3 region, genomic DNA was isolated from the sorted cells. The immunoSEQ Assay was used to sequence the TCRbeta CDR3 regions. Held by TCRdb, this immuneACCESS table contains in-frame sequences only and omits some clones. Under half of the omission traces to an unresolved V gene where checked; the cause of the rest is unknown. Present in this sample are roughly 51,000 clones, about 88% of which were seen just once. In total, the top ten clones hold about 0.58% of the sample. The trial excluded patients who had a history of autoimmune disease or who were on systemic immunosuppression. Peripheral blood for TCR sequencing was collected from all dose cohorts at baseline, on cycle 4 day 1, and on cycle 7 day 1. The samples were taken from a phase I, first-in-human, multicenter, open-label dose-escalation trial of ivuxolimab. Adults with locally advanced or metastatic head and neck squamous cell, hepatocellular, melanoma or renal cell carcinoma were enrolled in the trial. Before TCR sequencing, CD4+ T cells and CD8+ T cells from peripheral blood were sorted into separate populations.

The CDR3 has 12 amino acids, counting the end cysteine and phenylalanine. Only CDR3 DNA is held: 36 bases, read in frame from base 1. The CDR1 and CDR2 encoded by the germline V gene (reference sequence) are SGHAT and FQDESV. Deletion took 8 bases off V and 4 bases off J, with a span of 12 bases between the germline ends. A note on this clone: Its specific antigen is unknown. Base quality data are lacking; no much larger clone is found one base away.

The clonotype was recovered from an adult with an advanced solid tumor such as melanoma, head and neck, liver or kidney cancer. The rearranged chain carries TRBV11-1 and TRBJ2-7; TRBD2 is possibly the D segment (5 matching bases). The input for sequencing was CD4+ or CD8+ T cells sorted from blood, taken in a trial of the OX40 agonist ivuxolimab. DNA sequence: TGTGCCAGCGGGCCTAGGAGGTACGAGCAGTACTTC. It encodes CASGPRRYEQYF.